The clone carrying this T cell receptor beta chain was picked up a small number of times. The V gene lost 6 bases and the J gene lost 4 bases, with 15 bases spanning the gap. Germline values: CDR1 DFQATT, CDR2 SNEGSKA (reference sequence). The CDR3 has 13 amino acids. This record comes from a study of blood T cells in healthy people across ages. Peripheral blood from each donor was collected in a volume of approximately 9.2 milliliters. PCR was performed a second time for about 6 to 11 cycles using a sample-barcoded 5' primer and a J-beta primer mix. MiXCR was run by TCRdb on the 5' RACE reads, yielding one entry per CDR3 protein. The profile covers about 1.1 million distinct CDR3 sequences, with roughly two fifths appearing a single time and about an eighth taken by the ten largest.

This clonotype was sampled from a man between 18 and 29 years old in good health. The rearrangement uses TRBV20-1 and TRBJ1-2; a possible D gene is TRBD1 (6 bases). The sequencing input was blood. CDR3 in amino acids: CSARNVGGYGYTF. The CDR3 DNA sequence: TGCAGTGCCCGAAACGTAGGGGGCTATGGCTACACCTTC.